This T cell receptor (beta chain) originates from a study of Ad26.COV2.S vaccination and SARS-CoV-2 variants. Study context: Vaccine-arm donor from the placebo-controlled COV1001 Ad26.COV2.S trial.

CDR3 length: 13 residues. Trimming took off 4 bases at V and 8 bases at J, with 11 bases between the two ends. Germline CDR1 reads SGHTA; CDR2 reads FQGNSA. Treatment of the sample: some 19 received Ad26.COV2.S at low or high dose, single or two shots; roughly 5 received placebo; per-sample allocation not given. After the first vaccine or placebo injection, samples were drawn on day 63. Ad26.COV2.S expressed prefusion-stabilized spike from the original Wuhan strain. With respect to this clone: Antigen specificity is unknown.

Overall study findings and caveats: Post-vaccination breadth of spike-specific CD8+ and CD4+ T cell responses was reportedly substantial. Spike-specific TCR breadth in vaccine recipients exceeded that seen in placebo recipients.

Libraries were prepared by immunoSEQ multiplex PCR; TCRdb keeps only in-frame clonotypes and omits some of them. The table includes under 550,000 clones, around 89% detected once. The genes are TRBV7-2 and TRBJ2-2; no firm D call. This sequence originates from a person aged 18-60 years who received the Ad26.COV2.S COVID-19 vaccine or a placebo. This sample comprised peripheral blood, obtained in a trial of Ad26.COV2.S vaccine versus placebo. The CDR3: CASSSPPHGELFF. The CDR3 DNA reads as TGTGCCAGCAGCTCGCCCCCGCATGGGGAGCTGTTTTTT.